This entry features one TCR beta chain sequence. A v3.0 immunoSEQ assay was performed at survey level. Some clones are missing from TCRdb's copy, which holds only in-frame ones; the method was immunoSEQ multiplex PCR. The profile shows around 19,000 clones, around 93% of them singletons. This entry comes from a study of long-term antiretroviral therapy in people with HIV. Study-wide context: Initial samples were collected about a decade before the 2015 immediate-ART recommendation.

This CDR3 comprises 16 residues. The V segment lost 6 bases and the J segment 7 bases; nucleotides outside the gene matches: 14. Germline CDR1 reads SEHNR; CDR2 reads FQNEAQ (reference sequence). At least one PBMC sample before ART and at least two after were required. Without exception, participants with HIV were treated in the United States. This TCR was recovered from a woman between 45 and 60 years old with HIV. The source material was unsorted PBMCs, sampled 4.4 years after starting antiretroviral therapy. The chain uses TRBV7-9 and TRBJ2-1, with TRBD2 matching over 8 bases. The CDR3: CASSPWGSGAINEQFF. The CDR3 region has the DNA TGTGCCAGCAGTCCCTGGGGTAGCGGGGCCATAAATGAGCAGTTCTTC. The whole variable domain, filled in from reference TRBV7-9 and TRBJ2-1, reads DTGVSQNPRHKITKRGQNVTFRCDPISEHNRLYWYRQTLGQGPEFLTYFQNEAQLEKSRLLSDRFSAERPKGSFSTLEIQRTEQGDSAMYLCASSPWGSGAINEQFFGPGTRLTVL.